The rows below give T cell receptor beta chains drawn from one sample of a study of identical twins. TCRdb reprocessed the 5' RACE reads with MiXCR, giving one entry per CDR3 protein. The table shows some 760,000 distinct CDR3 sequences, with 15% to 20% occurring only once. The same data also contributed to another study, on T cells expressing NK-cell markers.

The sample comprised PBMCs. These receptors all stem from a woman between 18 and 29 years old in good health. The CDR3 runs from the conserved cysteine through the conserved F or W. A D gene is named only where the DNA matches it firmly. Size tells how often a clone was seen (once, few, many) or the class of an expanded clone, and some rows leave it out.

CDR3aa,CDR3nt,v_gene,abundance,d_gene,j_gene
CASSLAGTRTDTQYF,TGCGCCAGCAGCTTGGCCGGGACCCGCACAGATACGCAGTATTTT,TRBV5-1,many,-,TRBJ2-3
CASRGLAGGGEQFF,TGTGCCAGCAGGGGACTAGCGGGAGGTGGTGAGCAGTTCTTC,TRBV6-1,-,TRBD2,TRBJ2-1
CASRHTGSNQPQHF,TGTGCCAGTAGACATACAGGGAGCAATCAGCCCCAGCATTTT,TRBV19,few,-,TRBJ1-5
CSVQTRLGASYEQYF,TGCAGCGTACAAACGCGGTTGGGCGCCTCCTACGAGCAGTACTTC,TRBV29-1,many,-,TRBJ2-7
CASRKQGDYGYTF,TGTGCCAGCAGGAAACAGGGTGACTATGGCTACACCTTC,TRBV6-1,-,-,TRBJ1-2
CAISAGLGYTF,TGTGCCATCAGTGCGGGGCTAGGCTACACCTTC,TRBV10-3,-,-,TRBJ1-2
CSARTPQNTDTQYF,TGCAGTGCTAGAACCCCCCAGAACACAGATACGCAGTATTTT,TRBV20-1,few,-,TRBJ2-3
CSGRDRALRNEQFF,TGCAGCGGGAGGGACAGGGCGTTACGCAATGAGCAGTTCTTC,TRBV29-1,few,TRBD1,TRBJ2-1
CASSSPRQGIETQYF,TGTGCCAGCAGTTCCCCTCGACAGGGTATAGAGACCCAGTACTTC,TRBV27,-,TRBD1,TRBJ2-5
CASSMGTVRGYTF,TGTGCCAGTAGTATGGGAACGGTCCGGGGCTACACCTTC,TRBV19,-,-,TRBJ1-2
CATSEPGYGFGKNIQYF,TGTGCCACCAGTGAACCAGGGTATGGGTTTGGCAAAAACATTCAGTACTTC,TRBV24-1,-,-,TRBJ2-4
CASSEMVGQLYGYTF,TGCGCCAGCAGTGAGATGGTTGGACAGCTCTATGGCTACACCTTC,TRBV10-2,few,-,TRBJ1-2
CASSTRIAGLYF,TGTGCCAGCAGTACCCGGATAGCGGGGCTCTACTTC,TRBV12-3/TRBV12-4,-,TRBD2,TRBJ2-5
CSVVTSGATDTQYF,TGCAGCGTTGTGACTAGCGGGGCCACAGATACGCAGTATTTT,TRBV29-1,few,TRBD2,TRBJ2-3
CASSRGQETYEQYF,TGCGCCAGCAGCAGGGGACAGGAGACCTACGAGCAGTACTTC,TRBV5-1,-,TRBD1,TRBJ2-7
CSAERSYEQYF,TGCAGTGCGGAGCGCTCCTACGAGCAGTACTTC,TRBV20-1,few,-,TRBJ2-7
CASRTRALDEQFF,TGTGCCAGCCGAACCAGGGCCCTCGACGAGCAGTTCTTC,TRBV12-3/TRBV12-4,-,-,TRBJ2-1
CASSVGAGGYYEQYF,TGTGCCAGCAGCGTAGGGGCAGGTGGATACTACGAGCAGTACTTC,TRBV9,-,-,TRBJ2-7
CSATRQENIQYF,TGCAGTGCAACCAGACAGGAAAACATTCAGTACTTC,TRBV20-1,few,-,TRBJ2-4
CSARVGYEQYF,TGCAGTGCTAGAGTAGGGTACGAGCAGTACTTC,TRBV20-1,many,-,TRBJ2-7
CASSPHWGRDGGYTF,TGTGCCAGCAGTCCCCATTGGGGCCGCGACGGGGGCTACACCTTC,TRBV12-3/TRBV12-4,many,-,TRBJ1-2
CASSSTIPDAAEEQFF,TGCGCCAGCAGCTCGACGATCCCGGACGCCGCGGAAGAGCAGTTCTTC,TRBV5-1,few,-,TRBJ2-1
CASSEGVYNEQFF,TGCGCCAGCAGTGAGGGGGTCTACAATGAGCAGTTCTTC,TRBV10-1,few,-,TRBJ2-1
CASRKEGGLTGELFF,TGTGCCAGCAGAAAAGAGGGGGGGCTCACCGGGGAGCTGTTTTTT,TRBV5-4,-,-,TRBJ2-2
CASSRLGQGGLEQYF,TGTGCCAGCAGCCGCCTTGGACAGGGGGGCCTCGAGCAGTACTTC,TRBV28,once,TRBD1,TRBJ2-7
CASSWERELGNEQFF,TGTGCCAGCAGCTGGGAGCGGGAGTTGGGCAATGAGCAGTTCTTC,TRBV5-4,many,TRBD2,TRBJ2-1
CASNNPSTDTQYF,TGCGCCAGCAATAATCCTAGCACAGATACGCAGTATTTT,TRBV5-1,few,-,TRBJ2-3
CAIPRATLAGTGSYNEQFF,TGTGCCATCCCTCGGGCAACACTAGCGGGTACGGGATCCTACAATGAGCAGTTCTTC,TRBV10-3,-,TRBD2,TRBJ2-1
CASSLDFVPREQYF,TGTGCCAGCAGCTTAGATTTTGTCCCCCGCGAGCAGTACTTC,TRBV11-2,few,-,TRBJ2-7
CASSLHQGVQPQHF,TGTGCCAGCAGCTTACATCAGGGGGTCCAGCCCCAGCATTTT,TRBV7-2,-,TRBD1,TRBJ1-5
CASSLDPSYEQYF,TGTGCCAGCAGCTTAGATCCCAGCTACGAGCAGTACTTC,TRBV5-1,few,-,TRBJ2-7
CASSYPPLAYEQYF,TGTGCCAGCAGTTACCCTCCCCTAGCCTACGAGCAGTACTTC,TRBV6-2/TRBV6-3,few,-,TRBJ2-7
CASTLYNSFLADTQYF,TGTGCCAGCACCTTGTACAACTCCTTTCTAGCAGATACGCAGTATTTT,TRBV6-2/TRBV6-3,-,-,TRBJ2-3
CASRPAVRAYEQYF,TGTGCCAGCAGACCAGCCGTCCGGGCCTACGAGCAGTACTTC,TRBV6-2/TRBV6-3,-,-,TRBJ2-7
CASSPHGLPSDEQFF,TGTGCCAGCAGCCCCCACGGACTCCCCAGCGATGAGCAGTTCTTC,TRBV6-2/TRBV6-3,few,-,TRBJ2-1
CSGGYGPQETQYF,TGCAGTGGGGGTTACGGGCCCCAAGAGACCCAGTACTTC,TRBV20-1,-,-,TRBJ2-5
CASIPGGGSIPFF,TGCGCCAGCATCCCGGGGGGGGGTTCCATCCCGTTCTTC,TRBV10-1,few,TRBD2,TRBJ2-1
CASSSIGTVNTEAFF,TGTGCCAGCAGCTCGATCGGGACAGTCAACACTGAAGCTTTCTTT,TRBV9,-,TRBD1,TRBJ1-1
CASSLGLAGRSNTGELFF,TGTGCCAGCAGCTTGGGACTAGCGGGGAGATCGAACACCGGGGAGCTGTTTTTT,TRBV5-5,-,TRBD2,TRBJ2-2
CSALNRGTDTQYF,TGCAGTGCCCTAAATCGTGGGACAGATACGCAGTATTTT,TRBV20-1,-,-,TRBJ2-3
CASSFVPGSYEQYF,TGCGCCAGCAGCTTTGTCCCCGGCTCCTACGAGCAGTACTTC,TRBV5-1,few,-,TRBJ2-7
CSARRIAGVTDTQYF,TGCAGTGCTAGGCGGATAGCGGGGGTCACAGATACGCAGTATTTT,TRBV20-1,-,TRBD2,TRBJ2-3
CASSLGQGDYEQYF,TGTGCCAGCAGCTTAGGACAGGGGGACTACGAGCAGTACTTC,TRBV7-9,many,TRBD1,TRBJ2-7
CSARDPPRGYEQYF,TGCAGTGCTAGAGATCCCCCGAGGGGGTACGAGCAGTACTTC,TRBV20-1,few,-,TRBJ2-7
CASEEVEGTLDEKLFF,TGTGCCAGCGAGGAAGTGGAAGGGACATTAGATGAAAAACTGTTTTTT,TRBV2,-,-,TRBJ1-4
CSANLESSTDTQYF,TGCAGTGCTAACCTAGAATCCAGCACAGATACGCAGTATTTT,TRBV20-1,-,-,TRBJ2-3
CSARGLSANTGELFF,TGCAGTGCTAGAGGTCTTTCCGCGAACACCGGGGAGCTGTTTTTT,TRBV20-1,-,-,TRBJ2-2
CASSSLTVDNYGYTF,TGTGCCAGCAGCTCACTGACGGTTGACAACTATGGCTACACCTTC,TRBV5-5,-,-,TRBJ1-2
CSARDHEREGLYEQYF,TGCAGTGCTAGAGATCATGAACGGGAGGGCCTTTACGAGCAGTACTTC,TRBV20-1,few,TRBD2,TRBJ2-7
CASRAGALEKLFF,TGTGCCAGCCGAGCGGGGGCACTTGAAAAACTGTTTTTT,TRBV12-3/TRBV12-4,few,-,TRBJ1-4
CASSLAVLRGYGYTF,TGCGCCAGCAGCTTGGCCGTCTTGAGGGGATATGGCTACACCTTC,TRBV5-1,few,-,TRBJ1-2
CSAGLAGKETQYF,TGCAGTGCTGGACTAGCGGGAAAAGAGACCCAGTACTTC,TRBV20-1,few,TRBD2,TRBJ2-5
CASSATSRIQKNIQYF,TGTGCCAGCAGCGCCACTAGTCGGATCCAAAAAAACATTCAGTACTTC,TRBV9,-,-,TRBJ2-4
CASSFGQGAFF,TGTGCCAGCAGTTTCGGACAGGGGGCTTTCTTT,TRBV6-5,-,TRBD1,TRBJ1-1